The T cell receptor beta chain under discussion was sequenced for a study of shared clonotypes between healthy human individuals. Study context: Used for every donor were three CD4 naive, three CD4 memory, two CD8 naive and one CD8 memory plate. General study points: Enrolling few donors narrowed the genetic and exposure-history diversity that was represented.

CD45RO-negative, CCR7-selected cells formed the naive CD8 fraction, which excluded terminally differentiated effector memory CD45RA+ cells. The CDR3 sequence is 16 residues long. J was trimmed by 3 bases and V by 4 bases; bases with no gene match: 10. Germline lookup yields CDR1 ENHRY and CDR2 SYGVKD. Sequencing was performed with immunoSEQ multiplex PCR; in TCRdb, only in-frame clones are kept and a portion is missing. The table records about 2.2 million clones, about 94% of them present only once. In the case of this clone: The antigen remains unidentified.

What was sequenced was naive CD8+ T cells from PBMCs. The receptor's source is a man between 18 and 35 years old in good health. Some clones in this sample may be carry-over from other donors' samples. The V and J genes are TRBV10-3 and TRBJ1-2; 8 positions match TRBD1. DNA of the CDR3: TGTGCCATCAGTGTTAGGTCGGGACAGGAGGACTATGGCTACACCTTC. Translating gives CAISVRSGQEDYGYTF.